The clone carrying this T cell receptor (beta chain) was detected many times. These data are taken from a study of T cells in Graves' hyperthyroidism and ophthalmopathy. Authors of the study amplified TCR beta CDR3 regions from RNA transcripts. TCR CDR3 underwent first-round RT-PCR with the HTBI primer set. TCRdb re-analysed the multiplex PCR reads in MiXCR, keeping a single row per CDR3 protein. The sample contains about 770,000 distinct CDR3 sequences, roughly 20% of which appear only once. This CDR3 has 13 residues. Germline CDR1 reads DFQATT; CDR2 reads SNEGSKA (reference sequence). Trimming shortened V by 5 bases and J by 1 base, and 11 bases separated the two germline ends.

This TCR came from a woman between 45 and 65 years old with Graves' hyperthyroidism that later progressed to Graves' ophthalmopathy. The genes are TRBV20-1 and TRBJ1-1, with a possible D match to TRBD1 (6 bases). The sample was blood. CDR3 sequence (DNA): TGCAGTGCTTACAGGGAAACGAACACTGAAGCTTTCTTT. Amino acids: CSAYRETNTEAFF.